The rows below give T cell receptor beta chains drawn from one sample of a study of blood T cell repertoires in COVID-19. Repertoires were generated with immunoSEQ multiplex PCR, while TCRdb's copy carries only in-frame clones and drops some. In the table there are about 410,000 clones, 75% to 90% of which are singletons. Sequencing was done on a sample of peripheral blood. The receptors derive from a woman younger than 45 with active or convalescent COVID-19. Both conserved end residues are part of each CDR3. Fields, in order: J gene, D gene, clone size, V gene, CDR3 DNA, CDR3 protein. The D gene is left open where the match is weak. Not all rows give a size; the values are once, few, many and, for expanded clones, a class.

TRBJ2-5	-	-	TRBV6-5	TGTGCCAGCAGTTACTACCGGGGAGAGACCCAGTACTTC	CASSYYRGETQYF
TRBJ1-3	-	-	TRBV9	TGTGCCAGCATGGGACAAAATGGAAACACCATATATTTT	CASMGQNGNTIYF
TRBJ2-2	TRBD2	-	TRBV11-3	TGTGCCAGCAGCTTATTAGCGGGGTTGAACACCGGGGAGCTGTTTTTT	CASSLLAGLNTGELFF
TRBJ1-2	-	-	TRBV2	TGTGCCAGCAGTGATATTTCGACAGGCTACTATGGCTACACCTTC	CASSDISTGYYGYTF
TRBJ2-7	TRBD2	-	TRBV15	TGTGCCACCAGCGGGGCGGGAGTTAGGAACGAGCAGTACTTC	CATSGAGVRNEQYF
TRBJ1-1	-	-	TRBV21-1	TGTGCCAGCAGCAAATTATCGGGGGGCGCGGTGAACACTGAAGCTTTCTTT	CASSKLSGGAVNTEAFF
TRBJ1-1	-	-	TRBV2	TGTGCCAGCAGTCGATGGGACAATCCCTCTGAAGCTTTCTTT	CASSRWDNPSEAFF
TRBJ1-1	-	-	TRBV25-1	TGTGCCAGCAGTGAATCTCCTATTGAGGCACCCAACACTGAAGCTTTCTTT	CASSESPIEAPNTEAFF
TRBJ1-1	-	-	TRBV18	TGTGCCAGCTCACCCCAGGGTGAGGTCACTGAAGCTTTCTTT	CASSPQGEVTEAFF
TRBJ2-7	-	-	TRBV5-1	TGCGCCAGCAGCTTGGCCGGTTCCTACGAGCAGTACTTC	CASSLAGSYEQYF
TRBJ1-2	TRBD1	-	TRBV19	TGTGCCAGTGATCAGACAGGGTGGGGCTATGGCTACACCTTC	CASDQTGWGYGYTF
TRBJ1-2	-	-	TRBV6-5	TGTGCCAGCAGTAGTACAGGGCACCATGGCTACACCTTC	CASSSTGHHGYTF
TRBJ2-2	TRBD2	-	TRBV3-1/TRBV3-2	TGTGCCAGCAGCCCCTATAAAGGACTAGCGGGGACGGGGGAGCTGTTTTTT	CASSPYKGLAGTGELFF
TRBJ2-7	TRBD1	-	TRBV3-1/TRBV3-2	TGTGCCAGCAGCCGGACAGGGGGGAAAGGCGAGCAGTACTTC	CASSRTGGKGEQYF
TRBJ1-2	-	-	TRBV7-8	TGTGCCAGCAGCTTAGGGGCCAAGGACTATGGCTACACCTTC	CASSLGAKDYGYTF
TRBJ1-5	TRBD1	-	TRBV12-3/TRBV12-4	TGTGCCAGCAGTGGACAGGGTAATCAGCCCCAGCATTTT	CASSGQGNQPQHF
TRBJ1-1	-	few	TRBV19	TGTGCCAGTAGTATTATGAGGGGAGGCGGCACTGAAGCTTTCTTT	CASSIMRGGGTEAFF
TRBJ1-2	TRBD1	-	TRBV28	TGTGCCAGCAGTCCCCGGGACAGGGTCGGCGGCTACACCTTC	CASSPRDRVGGYTF
TRBJ2-5	-	-	TRBV7-9	TGTGCCAGCAGCCAGTCTCAATATGGCCGTACCGGGGAGACCCAGTACTTC	CASSQSQYGRTGETQYF
TRBJ1-6	-	-	TRBV2	TGTGCCAGCAAGCTGACAGAAAATTCACCCCTCCACTTT	CASKLTENSPLHF
TRBJ2-1	-	few	TRBV29-1	TGCAGCGGTGAGTACTACAATGAGCAGTTCTTC	CSGEYYNEQFF
TRBJ1-4	-	-	TRBV6-5	TGTGCCAGCAGTTATTCTCAGGGCGATGAAAAACTGTTTTTT	CASSYSQGDEKLFF
TRBJ2-1	-	-	TRBV27	TGTGCCAGCAGTTCCGTATCGGGGTTTCCCTCCTACAATGAGCAGTTCTTC	CASSSVSGFPSYNEQFF
TRBJ1-2	-	-	TRBV7-2	TGTGCCAGCAGCTTATTCGCAGGGGTGTCGTATGCTAACTATGGCTACACCTTC	CASSLFAGVSYANYGYTF
TRBJ1-5	-	-	TRBV30	TGTGCCTGGAGTAGAGAGGGAAATCAGCCCCAGCATTTT	CAWSREGNQPQHF
TRBJ2-5	-	-	TRBV2	TGTGCCAGCGGGGGCCGGACCGGAGAGACCCAGTACTTC	CASGGRTGETQYF
TRBJ2-5	-	-	TRBV7-9	TGTGCCAGCAGACGGACCGGGAGTCAAGAGACCCAGTACTTC	CASRRTGSQETQYF
TRBJ2-7	-	-	TRBV3-1/TRBV3-2	TGTGCCAGCAGCCAGACAGCGACGAATTCCTACGAGCAGTACTTC	CASSQTATNSYEQYF
TRBJ2-3	-	-	TRBV6-5	TGTGCCTCTACCCGGGAGGCAGGGGCCGTAGATACGCAGTATTTT	CASTREAGAVDTQYF
TRBJ2-2	-	-	TRBV4-1	TGCGCCAGCAGCCAAGATGCGGTAAACACCGGGGAGCTGTTTTTT	CASSQDAVNTGELFF
TRBJ1-2	TRBD1	-	TRBV29-1	TGCAGCGTTGAAGATGCACAGGGGATCCCACTTTTTGGCTACACCTTC	CSVEDAQGIPLFGYTF
TRBJ2-7	TRBD1	-	TRBV11-2	TGTGCCAGCAGCCCCCGGACAGGGCTCTCCTACGAGCAGTACTTC	CASSPRTGLSYEQYF
TRBJ2-2	TRBD1	-	TRBV6-5	TGTGCCAGCGGAACGACAGGGGACACCGGGGAGCTGTTTTTT	CASGTTGDTGELFF
TRBJ2-1	TRBD2	-	TRBV5-1	TGCGCCAGCAGCCCGGGACTAGCGGGGGACAATGAGCAGTTCTTC	CASSPGLAGDNEQFF
TRBJ1-2	TRBD1	-	TRBV27	TGTGCCAGCAGTTTATCTTCAGGGGGAGTAGGCTACACCTTC	CASSLSSGGVGYTF
TRBJ1-2	TRBD1	-	TRBV18	TGTGCCAGCTCACCAAGGCGGACAGGTGACTATGGCTACACCTTC	CASSPRRTGDYGYTF
TRBJ1-4	TRBD1	-	TRBV6-6	TGTGCCAGCAGGGGGGACAGGGTGGATGAAAAACTGTTTTTT	CASRGDRVDEKLFF
TRBJ2-7	TRBD1	-	TRBV6-6	TGTGCCAGCAGTTACCAAACAGGGGGCTACGAGCAGTACTTC	CASSYQTGGYEQYF
TRBJ1-1	-	-	TRBV28	TGTGCCAGCAGTTCGAGTGGGAGTAGATTGAACACTGAAGCTTTCTTT	CASSSSGSRLNTEAFF
TRBJ1-2	-	-	TRBV23-1	TGCGCCAGCAGGGCAAAGGGGCAGGGTAGAGGCTACACCTTC	CASRAKGQGRGYTF
TRBJ2-7	TRBD2	-	TRBV4-1	TGCGCCAGCAGCCAGGCGGGACTAGCGGGTCGGGAGCAGTACTTC	CASSQAGLAGREQYF
TRBJ2-6	-	-	TRBV5-5	TGTGCCAGCAGCTTGGGCGTCTCTGGGGCCAACGTCCTGACTTTC	CASSLGVSGANVLTF
TRBJ1-1	-	-	TRBV6-6	TGTGCCAGCAGTTACTTATCGAACACTGAAGCTTTCTTT	CASSYLSNTEAFF
TRBJ2-7	-	once	TRBV11-2	TGTGCCAGCAGCTTAGATCCGGGGGCCGCGGGAGCGCCTTACGAGCAGTACTTC	CASSLDPGAAGAPYEQYF
TRBJ2-2	-	-	TRBV3-1/TRBV3-2	TGTGCCAGCAGCCAAGGCCGCGGCACCGGGGAGCTGTTTTTT	CASSQGRGTGELFF
TRBJ2-7	-	once	TRBV5-6	TGTGCCAGCAGCTTGGGGGGGGACCGCTACGAGCAGTACTTC	CASSLGGDRYEQYF
TRBJ2-2	TRBD2	once	TRBV9	TGTGCCAGCACCTCTAGCGGGAGCGTCGCCGGGGAGCTGTTTTTT	CASTSSGSVAGELFF
TRBJ1-1	-	-	TRBV13	TGTGCCAGCAGCTTAGTACAGGGCGAAGCTTTCTTT	CASSLVQGEAFF
TRBJ2-3	TRBD2	-	TRBV7-9	TGTGCCAGCAGCTTAGGAGGGGGACTAGCGGGAGATACGCAGTATTTT	CASSLGGGLAGDTQYF
TRBJ2-7	TRBD2	-	TRBV10-3	TGTGCCATCAGTGAGAGGGCTAGCGGGGGGCCGGGCGAGCAGTACTTC	CAISERASGGPGEQYF
TRBJ2-3	TRBD2	-	TRBV27	TGTGCCAGCAGTTCCTACCGGGACCGGGGGGCAGATACGCAGTATTTT	CASSSYRDRGADTQYF
TRBJ2-3	TRBD2	-	TRBV7-8	TGTGCCAGCAGCCCAGCGGGAGGGTATACAGATACGCAGTATTTT	CASSPAGGYTDTQYF
TRBJ1-5	-	few	TRBV19	TGTGCCGGACCGGGACTCTCCAGCAATCAGCCCCAGCATTTT	CAGPGLSSNQPQHF
TRBJ2-7	-	-	TRBV6-6	TGTGCCAGCAGGGGCCGGGACTGGGGATACGAGCAGTACTTC	CASRGRDWGYEQYF
TRBJ1-5	-	-	TRBV5-4	TGTGCCAGCAGCTTGGACAGGGAGAATCAGCCCCAGCATTTT	CASSLDRENQPQHF
TRBJ1-4	TRBD1	-	TRBV29-1	TGCAGCGTCGGACAGGGGCGGGAAAAACTGTTTTTT	CSVGQGREKLFF
TRBJ1-2	-	-	TRBV27	TGTGCCAGCAGTTCCCCTATGACAGAAAATAAAGGCTACACCTTC	CASSSPMTENKGYTF
TRBJ2-5	-	-	TRBV6-5	TGTGCCGGAAGAATACAGGGAGAGACCCAGTACTTC	CAGRIQGETQYF
TRBJ2-2	-	-	TRBV4-1	TGCGCCAGCAGCCAAGCTACGCAGGGTGGCGGGGAGCTGTTTTTT	CASSQATQGGGELFF